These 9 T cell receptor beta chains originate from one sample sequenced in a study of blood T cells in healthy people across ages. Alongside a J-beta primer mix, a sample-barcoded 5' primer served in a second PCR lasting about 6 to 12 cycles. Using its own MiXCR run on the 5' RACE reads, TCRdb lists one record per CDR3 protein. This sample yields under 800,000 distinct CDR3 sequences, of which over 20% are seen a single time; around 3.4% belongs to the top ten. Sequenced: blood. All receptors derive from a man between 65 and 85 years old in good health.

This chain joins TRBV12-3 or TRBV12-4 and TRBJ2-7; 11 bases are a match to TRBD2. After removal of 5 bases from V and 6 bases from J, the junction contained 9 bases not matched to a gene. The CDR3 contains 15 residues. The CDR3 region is CASSPRLAGSTEQYF. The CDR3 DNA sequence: TGTGCCAGCAGTCCCCGACTAGCGGGATCAACCGAGCAGTACTTC.

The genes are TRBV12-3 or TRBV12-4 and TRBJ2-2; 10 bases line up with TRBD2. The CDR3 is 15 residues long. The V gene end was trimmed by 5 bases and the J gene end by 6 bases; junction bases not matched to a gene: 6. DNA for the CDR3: TGTGCCAGCAGTCAGACTAGCGGGCTCGCCGGGGAGCTGTTTTTT. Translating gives CASSQTSGLAGELFF.

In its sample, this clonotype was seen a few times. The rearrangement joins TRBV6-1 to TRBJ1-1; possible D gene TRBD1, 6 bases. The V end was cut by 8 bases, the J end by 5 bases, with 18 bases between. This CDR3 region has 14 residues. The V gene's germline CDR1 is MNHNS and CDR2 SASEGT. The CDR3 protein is CASYPGGASTEAFF. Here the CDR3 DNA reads TGTGCCAGCTACCCGGGGGGCGCATCAACTGAAGCTTTCTTT.

The CDR3: CSARRTGARHEQFF. The CDR3 DNA sequence: TGCAGTGCTAGAAGGACAGGGGCCAGACATGAGCAGTTCTTC. This chain links TRBV20-1 with TRBJ2-5, with 9 bases aligning to TRBD1. The J call is doubtful: the DNA matches TRBJ2-1 better. The CDR3 totals 14 residues. CDR1 is DFQATT and CDR2 is SNEGSKA in the germline V gene (reference sequence).

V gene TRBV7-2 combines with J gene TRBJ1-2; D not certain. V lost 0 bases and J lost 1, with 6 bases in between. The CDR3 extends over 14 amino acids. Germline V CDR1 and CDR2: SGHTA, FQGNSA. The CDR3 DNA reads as TGTGCCAGCAGCTTAGCTGACATTAACTATGGCTACACCTTC. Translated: CASSLADINYGYTF.

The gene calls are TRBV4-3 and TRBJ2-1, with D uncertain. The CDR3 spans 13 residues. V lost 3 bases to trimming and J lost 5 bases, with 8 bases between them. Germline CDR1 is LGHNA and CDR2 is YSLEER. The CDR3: CASSQALHNEQFF. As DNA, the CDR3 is TGCGCCAGCAGCCAGGCCCTCCACAATGAGCAGTTCTTC.

The CDR3 loop reads CASSSHGTANYEQYF. The CDR3 DNA follows: TGTGCCAGCAGCTCTCACGGGACAGCGAACTACGAGCAGTACTTC. The chain couples TRBV5-5 to TRBJ2-5; 7 nucleotides match TRBD1. TRBJ2-7 explains the end of the DNA better; the J call may be wrong. This CDR3 contains 15 residues. CDR1 and CDR2 (germline): SGHKS, YYEKEE (reference sequence).

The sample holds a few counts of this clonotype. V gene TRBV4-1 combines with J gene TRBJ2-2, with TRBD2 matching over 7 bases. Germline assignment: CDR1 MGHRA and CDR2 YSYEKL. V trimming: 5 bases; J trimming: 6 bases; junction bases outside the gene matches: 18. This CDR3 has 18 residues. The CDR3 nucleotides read TGCGCCAGCAGCTACCGGGGCCGGGAGGACGCAGGCTCCGGGGAGCTGTTTTTT. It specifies CASSYRGREDAGSGELFF.

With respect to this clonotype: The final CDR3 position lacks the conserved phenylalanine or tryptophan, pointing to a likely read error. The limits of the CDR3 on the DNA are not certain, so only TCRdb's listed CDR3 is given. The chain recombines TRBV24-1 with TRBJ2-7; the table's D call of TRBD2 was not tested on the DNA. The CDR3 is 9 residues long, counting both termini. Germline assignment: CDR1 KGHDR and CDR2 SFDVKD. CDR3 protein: CATSDLLTS.